Listed here are 29 T cell receptor beta chains from one sample, sequenced in a study of graft-versus-host responses after intestinal transplantation (dated by TCRdb to the early 2020s). For these TCRs, the target antigens are not known. The sample's time point label is to be understood as: cells obtained before transplantation from donor or recipient. Libraries were made using the immunoSEQ multiplex PCR assay. TCRdb stores this immuneACCESS table with in-frame sequences only. Part of the clones is absent; in the studies checked, under half of the shortfall reflects unresolved V genes, and no reason is known for the rest. The sample data list about 120,000 clones, and 90% to 95% of these were observed just once. The top ten clonotypes cover 1% to 1.5% of the sample. This sample comprised unstimulated CD8+ T cells sorted from spleen or lymph node cells, obtained before transplant. The origin of the receptors is a human donor who was the organ donor for an intestinal transplant.

V usage is TRBV5-4 and J usage is TRBJ2-7; 16 bases agree with TRBD2. Losses at the gene ends were 4 bases for V and 7 bases for J; bases not matched to a gene: 17. The CDR3 runs 19 residues. Germline V lookup: CDR1 SGHNT, CDR2 YYREEE (reference sequence). Here the CDR3 reads CASSPGTGTSGRAVGEQYF. CDR3 in DNA: TGTGCCAGCAGCCCAGGAACCGGGACTAGCGGGAGGGCGGTGGGGGAGCAGTACTTC.

As DNA, the CDR3 is TGTGCCAGCAGTTCGGGTCAGGGGGCTAATGAAAAACTGTTTTTT. This sequence encodes CASSSGQGANEKLFF. V usage is TRBV6-1 and J usage is TRBJ1-4; TRBD1 matches at 7 bases. V shed 5 bases and J 3 bases; nucleotides not matched to a gene: 6. This CDR3 region has 15 residues. The germline CDR1 and CDR2 sequences are MNHNS and SASEGT.

The J gene is TRBJ1-2, the V gene TRBV7-9; D uncertain. There are 14 residues in the CDR3. Germline V gene data show CDR1 as SEHNR and CDR2 as FQNEAQ (reference sequence). Trimming pared 3 bases from V and 1 base from J, leaving 9 bases between. The CDR3, as DNA: TGTGCCAGCAGCTTCGGACGGCTTAACTATGGCTACACCTTC. Its translation: CASSFGRLNYGYTF. The complete variable domain, with remaining parts taken from reference TRBV7-9 and TRBJ1-2, reads DTGVSQNPRHKITKRGQNVTFRCDPISEHNRLYWYRQTLGQGPEFLTYFQNEAQLEKSRLLSDRFSAERPKGSFSTLEIQRTEQGDSAMYLCASSFGRLNYGYTFGSGTRLTVV.

The chain's CDR3 is CASSQGVRLAGYNEQFF. The CDR3 region has the DNA TGCGCCAGCAGCCAAGGGGTTCGGTTAGCGGGATACAATGAGCAGTTCTTC. V gene TRBV4-3 combines with J gene TRBJ2-1; 8 bases fit TRBD2. The CDR3 has 17 residues. Trimming took 1 base from V and 4 from J; bases not matched to a gene: 9. CDR1 and CDR2 (germline): LGHNA, YSLEER.

The V call is TRBV4-1, the J call TRBJ1-4; D remains unclear. The length of the CDR3 is 14 residues. The germline V gene encodes CDR1 MGHRA and CDR2 YSYEKL. V was trimmed by 8 bases and J by 5 bases, leaving 15 bases between them. The CDR3 DNA is TGCGCCAGCGGAATTGTGGGAGACAATGAAAAACTGTTTTTT. Its protein product is CASGIVGDNEKLFF.

The chain employs TRBV7-9 and TRBJ2-1, with D unclear. Looked up from germline, CDR1 is SEHNR and CDR2 is FQNEAQ (reference sequence). The CDR3 is 15 amino acids. Trimming took 2 bases from V and 6 from J, leaving 14 bases between them. The CDR3 nucleotides read TGTGCCAGCAGCTTATCAGAAAGGGTGGTCAATGAGCAGTTCTTC. It specifies CASSLSERVVNEQFF.

This chain links TRBV7-6 with TRBJ2-1, with a possible D match to TRBD2 (5 bases). The CDR3 consists of 13 residues. V lost 1 base and J 5 bases, leaving 6 bases between the germline ends. Germline V lookup: CDR1 SGHVS, CDR2 FNYEAQ. The CDR3 protein is CASSLVRDNEQFF. The CDR3 region has the DNA TGTGCCAGCAGCTTAGTGCGGGACAATGAGCAGTTCTTC.

This clone has a single count. The J gene is TRBJ2-3, the V gene TRBV18, with TRBD2 matching 11 bases. The CDR3 contains 19 residues. Trimming cost V 3 bases and J 6 bases; bases outside gene matches: 17. Germline lookup yields CDR1 KGHSH and CDR2 LQKENI. The CDR3 DNA reads as TGTGCCAGCTCACCCATACTAGCGGGAGAGTACGTTGGAGCCGATACGCAGTATTTT. Residues: CASSPILAGEYVGADTQYF.

The sample holds a few counts of this clone. V and J are TRBV21-1 and TRBJ2-7. TRBV21-1 represents a pseudogene. The CDR3 loop spans 14 amino acids. This CDR3 is CASAPIKGLYEQYF. Here the CDR3 DNA reads TGTGCCAGCGCACCAATCAAGGGTTTGTACGAGCAGTACTTC.

The gene calls are TRBV7-2 and TRBJ2-5; D not certain. The germline V gene has CDR1 SGHTA and CDR2 FQGNSA. V was clipped by 5 bases and J by 0 bases, with 13 bases between them. The CDR3 totals 15 residues. The chain's CDR3 is CASSTRVLDQETQYF. In nucleotides, the CDR3 is TGTGCCAGCAGCACAAGGGTTCTAGACCAAGAGACCCAGTACTTC.

The rearrangement joins TRBV29-1 to TRBJ2-1; no firm D call. V was trimmed by 1 base and J by 7 bases, leaving 2 bases between them. The CDR3 spans 10 residues. The germline V gene encodes CDR1 SQVTM and CDR2 ANQGSEA. CDR3 in amino acids: CSVEGNEQFF. The CDR3 DNA follows: TGCAGCGTTGAAGGGAATGAGCAGTTCTTC.

The chain has TRBV19 and TRBJ1-5; D gene unclear. CDR1 is LNHDA and CDR2 is SQIVND in the germline V gene (reference sequence). The CDR3 covers 16 residues. V was cut by 1 base and J by 0 bases, with 10 bases left in between. In DNA form, the CDR3 reads TGTGCCAGTAGTATAGGCGGAACCTATAGCAATCAGCCCCAGCATTTT. It translates to CASSIGGTYSNQPQHF.

A single count supports this clone. The J gene is TRBJ2-7, the V gene TRBV25-1; D uncertain. There are 11 residues in the CDR3. The V gene's germline CDR1 is MGHDK and CDR2 SYGVNS. Between the trimmed V and J ends, which lost 7 bases and 0 bases, there was a span of 4 bases. CDR3 DNA: TGTGCCAGCACAGACTCCTACGAGCAGTACTTC. Translated, it gives CASTDSYEQYF.

This sequence joins TRBV2 and TRBJ2-5, with unresolved D. Germline-derived CDR1 and CDR2 are SNHLY and FYNNEI. V lost 7 bases, J lost 2 bases, and 8 bases lay in between. The CDR3 contains 12 residues. This chain's CDR3 is CASTIKQETQYF. The CDR3 nucleotides read TGTGCCAGCACTATAAAGCAAGAGACCCAGTACTTC.

This sequence joins TRBV4-1 and TRBJ2-7, with TRBD1 as a possible D gene (5 bases). V lost 1 base and J lost 1, with 11 bases in between. CDR1 and CDR2 from the germline V gene are MGHRA and YSYEKL. The CDR3 is 15 residues long. CDR3 loop: CASSQVWGGSYEQYF. CDR3 coding DNA: TGCGCCAGCAGCCAAGTTTGGGGCGGTTCCTACGAGCAGTACTTC.

The chain is built from TRBV12-5 and TRBJ1-1; unclear D gene. V was clipped by 5 bases and J by 1 base, with 8 bases between them. The CDR3 sequence is 13 residues long. From germline, CDR1 is LGHNT and CDR2 FRNRAP. The CDR3 reads CASGATGNTEAFF. CDR3 DNA sequence: TGTGCTAGTGGTGCCACGGGGAACACTGAAGCTTTCTTT.

The genes are TRBV19 and TRBJ2-2; no reliable D call. Germline CDR1 LNHDA, CDR2 SQIVND (reference sequence). V was shortened by 2 bases and J by 5 bases, with 0 bases between the two germline ends. The CDR3 is 11 residues long. CDR3 amino acids: CASSITGELFF. The CDR3 DNA is TGTGCCAGTAGTATAACCGGGGAGCTGTTTTTT.

This chain uses TRBV11-2 with TRBJ2-6, with unresolved D. The V gene lost 3 bases and the J gene lost 0 bases, with 3 bases spanning the gap. The CDR3 sequence is 14 residues long. Germline assignment: CDR1 SGHAT and CDR2 FQNNGV. CDR3 nucleotides: TGTGCCAGCAGCTTGGGCTCTGGGGCCAACGTCCTGACTTTC. It translates to CASSLGSGANVLTF.

V gene TRBV4-3 combines with J gene TRBJ2-7; 12 bases map to TRBD2. The CDR3 runs to 20 residues. CDR1 is LGHNA and CDR2 is YSLEER in the germline V gene. The junction had 16 bases not matched to a gene; V was cut back by 2 bases and J by 2 bases. The CDR3 DNA follows: TGCGCCAGCAGCCAAAGCTGGACTAGCGGGATTGGGGGGCCTACCTACGAGCAGTACTTC. Encoded protein: CASSQSWTSGIGGPTYEQYF.

The chain has TRBV5-5 and TRBJ2-7, with D perhaps matching TRBD2 (5 bases). The CDR3 contains 15 residues. Germline loops: CDR1 SGHKS, CDR2 YYEKEE (reference sequence). Trimming cost V 4 bases and J 3 bases, with 17 bases left between them. CDR3 protein: CASSKGRDFHYEQYF. The CDR3 nucleotides read TGTGCCAGCAGCAAGGGCCGGGATTTCCACTACGAGCAGTACTTC.

The chain combines TRBV6-1 with TRBJ2-2, with D perhaps TRBD2 (6 bases). CDR1 and CDR2 (germline): MNHNS, SASEGT. Trimming pared 3 bases from V and 5 bases from J, leaving 16 bases between. This CDR3 comprises 16 residues. The CDR3 coding sequence is TGTGCCAGCAGTGACACCCCCCCGGGAGATACCGGGGAGCTGTTTTTT. Translation gives CASSDTPPGDTGELFF.

The chain recombines TRBV5-4 with TRBJ2-5; D might be TRBD1 (5 bases). The germline V and J ends were trimmed by 0 bases and 0 bases, with 6 bases remaining between them. This CDR3 is 14 amino acids long. The V gene's germline CDR1 is SGHNT and CDR2 YYREEE (reference sequence). The CDR3 sequence is CASSLEGYQETQYF. The CDR3 DNA reads TGTGCCAGCAGCTTGGAGGGGTACCAAGAGACCCAGTACTTC. Full variable domain (rest looked up from reference TRBV5-4 and TRBJ2-5): ETGVTQSPTHLIKTRGQQVTLRCSSQSGHNTVSWYQQALGQGPQFIFQYYREEENGRGNFPPRFSGLQFPNYSSELNVNALELDDSALYLCASSLEGYQETQYFGPGTRLLVL.

This rearrangement joins TRBV5-4 to TRBJ1-4; 10 bases map to TRBD1. The junction had 3 bases not matched to a gene; V was cut back by 4 bases and J by 3 bases. Per the germline V gene, CDR1 is SGHNT and CDR2 is YYREEE (reference sequence). The CDR3 contains 15 residues. The CDR3: CASSPGQGSNEKLFF. In nucleotides, the CDR3 is TGTGCCAGCAGCCCGGGACAGGGGTCTAATGAAAAACTGTTTTTT.

The V and J genes are TRBV4-3 and TRBJ1-4, with D possibly matching TRBD1 (5 bases). V lost 4 bases and J 8 bases, leaving 14 bases between the germline ends. The CDR3 consists of 14 residues. Germline V gene sequence: CDR1 LGHNA, CDR2 YSLEER. The CDR3, as DNA: TGCGCCAGCAGCCTGGGGACTAGCGGCGAAAAACTGTTTTTT. Translating it yields CASSLGTSGEKLFF.

The chain uses TRBV5-1 and TRBJ2-7; possible D gene TRBD2, 6 bases. The V gene lost 1 base and the J gene lost 6 bases, with 11 bases spanning the gap. The CDR3 spans 13 residues. Germline V gene sequence: CDR1 SGHRS, CDR2 YFSETQ. The CDR3 loop reads CASSLTRDSEQYF. Here the CDR3 DNA reads TGCGCCAGCAGCTTGACGCGGGATTCCGAGCAGTACTTC.

The chain recombines TRBV5-6 with TRBJ2-7, with D perhaps TRBD1 or TRBD2 (5 bases each). The V and J ends lost 3 bases and 3 bases respectively, with 10 bases between them. The CDR3 is made up of 13 amino acids. Germline V gene lookup returns CDR1 SGHDT and CDR2 YYEEEE. As DNA, the CDR3 is TGTGCCAGCAGCTCCGGGGCCGGCTACGAGCAGTACTTC. Translating gives CASSSGAGYEQYF. The entire variable domain, with the rest obtained from reference TRBV5-6 and TRBJ2-7, is as follows: DAGVTQSPTHLIKTRGQQVTLRCSPKSGHDTVSWYQQALGQGPQFIFQYYEEEERQRGNFPDRFSGHQFPNYSSELNVNALLLGDSALYLCASSSGAGYEQYFGPGTRLTVT.

The chain employs TRBV13 and TRBJ2-5; maybe TRBD2 (5 bases). Germline loops: CDR1 PRHDT, CDR2 FYEKMQ (reference sequence). The CDR3 totals 14 residues. The germline V and J ends were trimmed by 3 bases and 0 bases, with 8 bases remaining between them. This chain's CDR3 is CASSFKGDQETQYF. In DNA form, the CDR3 reads TGTGCCAGCAGCTTTAAGGGAGACCAAGAGACCCAGTACTTC.

V and J are TRBV15 and TRBJ2-7; D uncertain. V gave up 0 bases and J gave up 7 bases, with 10 bases separating them. The CDR3 extends over 13 amino acids. CDR1 is LNHNV and CDR2 is YYDKDF in the germline V gene (reference sequence). The CDR3 loop is CATSRDKFGEQYF. In nucleotides, the CDR3 is TGTGCCACCAGCAGAGATAAATTCGGAGAGCAGTACTTC.

CDR3 DNA sequence: TGTGCCAGCAGCGTAGGCCGGAACACTGAAGCTTTCTTT. Translated, it gives CASSVGRNTEAFF. The J gene is TRBJ1-1, the V gene TRBV9; D remains unclear. In germline, CDR1 is SGDLS, CDR2 YYNGEE. This CDR3 has 13 residues. V dropped 0 bases and J dropped 1 base, with 4 bases sitting between them.